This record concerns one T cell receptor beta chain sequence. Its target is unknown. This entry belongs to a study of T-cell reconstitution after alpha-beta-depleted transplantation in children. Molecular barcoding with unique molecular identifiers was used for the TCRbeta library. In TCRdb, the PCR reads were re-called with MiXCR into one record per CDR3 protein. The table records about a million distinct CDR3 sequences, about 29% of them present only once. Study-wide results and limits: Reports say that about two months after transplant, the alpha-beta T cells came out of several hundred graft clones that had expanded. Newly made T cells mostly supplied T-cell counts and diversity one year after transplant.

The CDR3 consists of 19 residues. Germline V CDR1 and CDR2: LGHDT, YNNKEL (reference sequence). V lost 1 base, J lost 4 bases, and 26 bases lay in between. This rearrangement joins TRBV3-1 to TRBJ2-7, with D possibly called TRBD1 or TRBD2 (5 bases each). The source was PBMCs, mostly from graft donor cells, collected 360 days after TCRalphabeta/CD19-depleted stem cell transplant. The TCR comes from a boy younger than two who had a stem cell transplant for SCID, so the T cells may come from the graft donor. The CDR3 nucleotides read TGTGCCAGCAGCCAAGCTAATCCCCGACCGGGACGTCCCGTTTACGAGCAGTACTTC. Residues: CASSQANPRPGRPVYEQYF.